The sequence of this T cell receptor beta chain was determined in a study of blood T cell repertoires in COVID-19. Study-wide background: T cells, B-cell-depleted T cells, or PBMCs supplied cDNA or gDNA.

CDR1 and CDR2 (germline): LGHDT, YNNKEL (reference sequence). CDR3 length: 16 residues. Between the trimmed V and J ends, which lost 4 bases and 1 base, there was a span of 14 bases. Under the authors' procedure: Counts of nucleated cells, estimated from reference gene primer amplification, were obtained. Measured with immunoSEQ multiplex PCR; TCRdb has only the in-frame clones, and not every one. The D gene and trimming were derived from the DNA, and the V and J assignments and clone size from that table. The repertoire has roughly 250,000 clones, roughly 87% of them found once; the top ten carry just over 7%.

The J gene is TRBJ1-3, the V gene TRBV3-1 (or the pseudogene TRBV3-2); D may be TRBD1 (6 bases). The material sequenced was peripheral blood. The sequence came from a man in his sixties who had recovered from COVID-19. In DNA form, the CDR3 reads TGTGCCAGCAGCCGACTGACAGGCGGTTCTGGAAACACCATATATTTT. Its translation: CASSRLTGGSGNTIYF.